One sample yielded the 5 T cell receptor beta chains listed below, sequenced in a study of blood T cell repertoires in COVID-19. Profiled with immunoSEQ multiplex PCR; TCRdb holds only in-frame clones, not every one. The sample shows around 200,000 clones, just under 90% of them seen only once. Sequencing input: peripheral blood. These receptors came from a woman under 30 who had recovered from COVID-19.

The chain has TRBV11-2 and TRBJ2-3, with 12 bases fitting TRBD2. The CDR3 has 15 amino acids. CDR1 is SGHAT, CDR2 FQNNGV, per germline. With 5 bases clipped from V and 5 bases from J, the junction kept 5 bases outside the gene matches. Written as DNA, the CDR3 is TGTGCCAGCAGCGATCTAGCGGGGGGGGAAGATACGCAGTATTTT. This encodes CASSDLAGGEDTQYF.

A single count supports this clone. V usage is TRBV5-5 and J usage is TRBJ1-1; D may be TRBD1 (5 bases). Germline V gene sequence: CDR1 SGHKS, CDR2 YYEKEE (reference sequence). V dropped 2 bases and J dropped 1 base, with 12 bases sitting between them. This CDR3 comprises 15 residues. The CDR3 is CASSFPAGPNTEAFF. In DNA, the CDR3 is TGTGCCAGCAGCTTTCCCGCGGGGCCGAACACTGAAGCTTTCTTT.

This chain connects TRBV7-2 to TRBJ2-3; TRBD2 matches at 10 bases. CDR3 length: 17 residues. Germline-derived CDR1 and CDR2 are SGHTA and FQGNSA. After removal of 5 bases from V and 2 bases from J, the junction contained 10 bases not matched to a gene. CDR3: CASSPRSGGAITDTQYF. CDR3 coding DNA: TGTGCCAGCAGCCCCCGAAGCGGGGGGGCGATCACAGATACGCAGTATTTT.

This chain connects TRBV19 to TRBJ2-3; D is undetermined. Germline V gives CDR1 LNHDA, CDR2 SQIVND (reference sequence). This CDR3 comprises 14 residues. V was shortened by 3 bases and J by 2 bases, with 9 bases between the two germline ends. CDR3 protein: CASSIGPDTDTQYF. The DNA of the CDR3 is TGTGCCAGTAGTATTGGGCCGGACACAGATACGCAGTATTTT.

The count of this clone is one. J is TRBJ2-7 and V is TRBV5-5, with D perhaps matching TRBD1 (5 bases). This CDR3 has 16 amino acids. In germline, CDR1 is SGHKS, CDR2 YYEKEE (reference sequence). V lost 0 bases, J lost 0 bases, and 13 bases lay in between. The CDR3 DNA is TGTGCCAGCAGCTTGGATCCAGGGTTACGCTCCTACGAGCAGTACGTC. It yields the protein CASSLDPGLRSYEQYV.